The 4 T cell receptor beta chains below were found in one sample sequenced in a study of shared clonotypes between healthy human individuals. The data were produced by immunoSEQ multiplex PCR, yet TCRdb's version contains in-frame clones alone and is incomplete. In the table there are around 500,000 clones, about 85% of which are singletons. Input material: PBMCs. The receptors were sampled from a woman in her forties in good health. Some clones in this sample may be carry-over from other donors' samples.

Points on this clone: One base away lies a much larger clone, so this may be a sequencing read error. The rearrangement uses TRBV4-3 and TRBJ1-4; no clear D gene. In germline, CDR1 is LGHNA, CDR2 YSLEER. The CDR3 length is 16 residues. CDR3 sequence: CASSQDPPGSNEKLLF. In nucleotides, the CDR3 is TGCGCCAGCAGCCAAGATCCCCCGGGATCTAATGAAAAACTGCTTTTT.

The rearrangement uses TRBV28 and TRBJ2-1; 9 positions match TRBD2. CDR3 length: 14 amino acids. Trimming removed 6 bases from V and 6 bases from J; junction bases left unmatched: 6. Germline V gene data show CDR1 as MDHEN and CDR2 as SYDVKM. CDR3 DNA sequence: TGTGCCAGCAGCCAAATAGCGGGAGTCAATGAGCAGTTCTTC. This encodes CASSQIAGVNEQFF.

This chain joins TRBV18 and TRBJ1-5, with TRBD1 matching over 12 bases. Losses at the gene ends were 6 bases for V and 5 bases for J; bases not matched to a gene: 5. Looked up from germline, CDR1 is KGHSH and CDR2 is LQKENI. The CDR3 totals 15 residues. The DNA of the CDR3 is TGTGCCAGCTCTCAGGGACAGGGGGCCTATCAGCCCCAGCATTTT. Residues: CASSQGQGAYQPQHF.

The chain has TRBV2 and TRBJ2-3, with TRBD1 matching 8 bases. Germline V CDR1 and CDR2: SNHLY, FYNNEI. The CDR3 runs 14 residues. Trimming cost V 7 bases and J 0 bases; bases outside gene matches: 3. CDR3 bases: TGTGCCAGCAACGACAGGGGAAGCACAGATACGCAGTATTTT. Translated, it gives CASNDRGSTDTQYF.